This TCR beta chain was captured by sequencing in a study of T-cell reconstitution after alpha-beta-depleted transplantation in children. Library preparation (for TCRbeta) was performed with unique molecular identifiers. Using its own MiXCR run on the PCR reads, TCRdb lists one record per CDR3 protein. The data hold 500,000 to 750,000 distinct CDR3 sequences, with 10% to 15% observed a single time. On this clonotype: The junction departs from the called germline gene at one end, perhaps through a read error.

CDR3 length: 18 amino acids. This sample comprised PBMCs, mostly from graft donor cells, obtained 360 days after TCRalphabeta/CD19-depleted stem cell transplant. The J gene is TRBJ2-3, the V gene TRBV12-3 or TRBV12-4; TRBD2 agrees at 8 bases. The TCR was taken from a male patient aged 5 to 17 who had a stem cell transplant for acute myeloid leukemia, so the T cells may come from the graft donor. In nucleotides, the CDR3 is TGTACCAGCTGTTTAGGGACGACTAGCGCCACTAGCACAGATACGCAGTATTTT. This codes for CTSCLGTTSATSTDTQYF.